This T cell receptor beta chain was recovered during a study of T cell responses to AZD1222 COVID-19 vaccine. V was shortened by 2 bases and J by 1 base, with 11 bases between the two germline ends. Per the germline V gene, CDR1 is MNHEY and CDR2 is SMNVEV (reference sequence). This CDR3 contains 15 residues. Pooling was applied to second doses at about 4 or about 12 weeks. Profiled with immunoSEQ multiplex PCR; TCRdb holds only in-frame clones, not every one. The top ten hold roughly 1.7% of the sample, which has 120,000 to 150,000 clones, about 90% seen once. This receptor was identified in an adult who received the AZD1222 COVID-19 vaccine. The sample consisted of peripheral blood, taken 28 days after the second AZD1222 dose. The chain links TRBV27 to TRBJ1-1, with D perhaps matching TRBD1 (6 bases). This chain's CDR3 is CASSLLGARNTEAFF. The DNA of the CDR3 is TGTGCCAGCAGTTTACTGGGGGCCCGGAACACTGAAGCTTTCTTT.